This T cell receptor beta chain stems from a study of response to subunit inactivated influenza vaccine (dated by TCRdb to the late 2010s). Regarding the complete study: To follow how T cells responded to a trivalent subunit inactivated influenza vaccine, the researchers relied on deep quantitative profiling of the T cell receptor repertoire.

Library preparation was by RT-PCR. The run used an Illumina HiSeq 2500. TCRdb reprocessing: public reads trimmed at Q25 with fastp, clones called with MiXCR, in-frame beta chains kept. Rows with one shared CDR3 protein collapse into an entry with the most common genes and DNA. The sample includes hundreds of thousands of distinct CDR3 sequences, with 16% observed a single time. In total, the top ten clones hold about 3% of the sample. With respect to this clonotype: Its target antigen remains unknown. No per-base quality is available; no much larger clone lies one base away.

What the study reported, not specific to this receptor: According to the authors, only a limited number of new T cells may be recruited by each seasonal influenza vaccination.

CDR3 length: 15 amino acids, cysteine to phenylalanine. Solely the CDR3 DNA is kept, with 45 bases framed from the first base. The germline V gene (reference sequence) sets CDR1 to DFQATT and CDR2 to SNEGSKA. V is cut back by 5 bases and J by 9 bases, with 15 bases in the junction unmatched. The sequences come from CD4+ T cells sorted from PBMCs, collected about 24 months after vaccination. This receptor was identified in a man between 50 and 75 years old who received an inactivated influenza vaccine. Donor details come from another sample of the same person, matched by shared clones. The chain was built from TRBV20-1 and TRBJ2-1; TRBD2 agrees with 8 junctional bases. Read as DNA, the sequence is TGCAGTGCTCCACCGGGACTAGGCGTTGACGGTGAGCAGTTCTTC. Its product reads: CSAPPGLGVDGEQFF.